These T cell receptor beta chains were read from a single sample in a study of blood T cell repertoires in COVID-19. Clones were read by immunoSEQ multiplex PCR, and TCRdb kept only the in-frame ones, dropping some. The data hold hundreds of thousands of clones, with over 75% observed a single time. Input material: PBMCs or T cells enriched from blood (not recorded which). The receptor set was obtained from a man aged 35-49 years who had recovered from COVID-19. Both conserved end residues are part of each CDR3. Fields, in order: V gene, D gene, J gene, clone size, CDR3 protein, CDR3 DNA. A D gene is named only where the DNA matches it firmly. The listing skips clone size in some rows; elsewhere it reads once, few, many or a size class.

V: TRBV13
D: NA
J: TRBJ2-3
size: NA
CDR3: CASSLQGPDTQYF
DNA: TGTGCCAGCAGCTTACAGGGGCCAGATACGCAGTATTTT

V: TRBV6-1
D: TRBD1
J: TRBJ1-1
size: NA
CDR3: CASSEDRSMNTEAFF
DNA: TGTGCCAGCAGTGAGGACAGGAGCATGAACACTGAAGCTTTCTTT

V: TRBV19
D: NA
J: TRBJ1-1
size: few
CDR3: CASSMGTGLNTEAFF
DNA: TGTGCCAGTAGTATGGGTACAGGGCTCAACACTGAAGCTTTCTTT

V: TRBV7-2
D: NA
J: TRBJ1-4
size: NA
CDR3: CASSFGSTNEKLFF
DNA: TGTGCCAGCAGCTTTGGCTCAACTAATGAAAAACTGTTTTTT

V: TRBV5-4
D: NA
J: TRBJ2-3
size: NA
CDR3: CASSEGGRLSDTQYF
DNA: TGTGCCAGCAGTGAGGGGGGGAGGCTGTCAGATACGCAGTATTTT

V: TRBV6-6
D: TRBD1
J: TRBJ1-5
size: NA
CDR3: CASSRQGSFSNQPQHF
DNA: TGTGCCAGCAGTCGACAGGGGTCGTTTAGCAATCAGCCCCAGCATTTT

V: TRBV7-9
D: TRBD2
J: TRBJ2-1
size: NA
CDR3: CASSLGPTSGREGQFF
DNA: TGTGCCAGCAGCTTAGGGCCGACTAGCGGGAGGGAAGGGCAGTTCTTC

V: TRBV7-2
D: NA
J: TRBJ1-2
size: NA
CDR3: CASSFQQVLGYGYTF
DNA: TGTGCCAGCAGCTTTCAACAGGTGCTAGGCTATGGCTACACCTTC

V: TRBV5-8
D: NA
J: TRBJ2-7
size: NA
CDR3: CASTRRGKTPYEQYF
DNA: TGTGCCAGCACCCGGAGGGGCAAAACCCCCTACGAGCAGTACTTC

V: TRBV30
D: NA
J: TRBJ1-1
size: NA
CDR3: CAWSGAEAFF
DNA: TGTGCCTGGAGCGGAGCGGAAGCTTTCTTT

V: TRBV19
D: NA
J: TRBJ1-6
size: NA
CDR3: CASSKTGHNSPLHF
DNA: TGTGCCAGTAGTAAAACGGGACACAATTCACCCCTCCACTTT